A single sample gave rise to the 14 T cell receptor beta chains below, sequenced in a study of shared clonotypes between healthy human individuals. This table comes from immunoSEQ multiplex PCR, and its TCRdb copy is limited to in-frame clones, with some not included. The sample lists some 2.1 million clones; around 95% were seen once. The sequenced sample consisted of naive CD4+ T cells sorted from blood. The subset is: CD45RA+ positively selected. The receptors here all came from a man aged 18 to 30 in good health.

The chain has TRBV7-9 and TRBJ1-2; D is unclear. Germline CDR1 is SEHNR and CDR2 is FQNEAQ (reference sequence). V was trimmed by 5 bases and J by 6 bases, leaving 13 bases between them. This CDR3 has 13 amino acids. CDR3 amino acids: CASSASRLDGYTF. CDR3 nucleotides: TGTGCCAGCAGCGCGTCCAGGTTGGATGGCTACACCTTC.

The V and J genes are TRBV6-6 and TRBJ2-1; the D call may be TRBD1 or TRBD2 (5 bases each). Germline V gene sequence: CDR1 MNHNY, CDR2 SVGAGI (reference sequence). The V end lost 7 bases, the J end lost 4 bases, and 17 bases lay between the germline ends. The CDR3 has 15 residues. Here the CDR3 reads CASTLTGTEYNEQFF. The CDR3 DNA follows: TGTGCCAGCACCCTTACCGGGACGGAATACAATGAGCAGTTCTTC.

The table lists this clone with a few counts. This chain links TRBV6-5 with TRBJ1-2; D is unresolved. Germline lookup yields CDR1 MNHEY and CDR2 SVGAGI. This CDR3 is 14 amino acids long. Trimming cost V 6 bases and J 4 bases, with 15 bases left between them. CDR3 DNA sequence: TGTGCCAGCAGAGACCCCTCTGGGGTCTATGGCTACACCTTC. Its translation: CASRDPSGVYGYTF.

This rearrangement joins TRBV5-5 to TRBJ2-5; unclear D gene. V shed 0 bases and J shed 5 bases, with 17 bases lying between them. The CDR3 consists of 16 residues. Per germline, CDR1 SGHKS and CDR2 YYEKEE (reference sequence). Written as DNA, the CDR3 is TGTGCCAGCAGCTTGGCAAGCCCAAGCCCCTATGAGACCCAGTACTTC. The encoded protein is CASSLASPSPYETQYF.

The chain combines TRBV2 with TRBJ2-1; D remains ambiguous. V lost 2 bases, J lost 15 bases, and 17 bases lay in between. Germline lookup yields CDR1 SNHLY and CDR2 FYNNEI. This CDR3 is built from 13 residues. The CDR3 nucleotides read TGTGCCAGCAGTGAACTGAAGGGTATGTTTGCGTTCTTC. Translation gives CASSELKGMFAFF.

The V call is TRBV2, the J call TRBJ1-3, with TRBD1 matching 8 bases. Germline CDR1 reads SNHLY; CDR2 reads FYNNEI. CDR3 length: 15 amino acids. Losses at the gene ends were 6 bases for V and 2 bases for J; bases not matched to a gene: 6. The CDR3 nucleotides read TGTGCCAGCAGCGCGGACAGGGCGACTGGAAACACCATATATTTT. The encoded protein is CASSADRATGNTIYF.

The V and J genes are TRBV6-6 and TRBJ1-2; tentatively, D is TRBD1 (6 bases). Germline CDR1 and CDR2: MNHNY and SVGAGI (reference sequence). This CDR3 comprises 12 residues. V was trimmed by 6 bases and J by 8 bases, leaving 13 bases between them. In nucleotides, the CDR3 is TGTGCCAGCAGCGGACAGAGCGAGGGCTACACCTTC. Its protein product is CASSGQSEGYTF.

V is TRBV5-1 and J is TRBJ2-5; tentatively, D is TRBD2 (6 bases). CDR3 size: 14 residues. CDR1 is SGHRS, CDR2 YFSETQ, per germline. The V end was cut by 0 bases, the J end by 5 bases, with 11 bases between. The CDR3 loop is CASSLAGLSETQYF. The DNA for the CDR3 is TGCGCCAGCAGCTTGGCGGGACTCTCTGAGACCCAGTACTTC.

The genes are TRBV30 and TRBJ2-5; tentatively, D is TRBD1 or TRBD2 (5 bases each). Germline CDR1 GTSNPN, CDR2 SVGIG (reference sequence). V was cut by 3 bases and J by 5 bases, with 13 bases left in between. CDR3 size: 13 residues. The CDR3 reads CAWSKGWEETQYF. The CDR3, as DNA: TGTGCCTGGAGCAAGGGGTGGGAGGAGACCCAGTACTTC. Complete variable domain (other parts from reference TRBV30 and TRBJ2-5): SQTIHQWPATLVQPVGSPLSLECTVEGTSNPNLYWYRQAAGRGLQLLFYSVGIGQISSEVPQNLSASRPQDRQFILSSKKLLLSDSGFYLCAWSKGWEETQYFGPGTRLLVL.

The chain recombines TRBV7-9 with TRBJ1-5; D gene ambiguous. The CDR3 is 13 amino acids. CDR1 is SEHNR, CDR2 FQNEAQ, per germline (reference sequence). Trimming left V 3 bases short and J 7 bases short, with 10 bases between. CDR3 bases: TGTGCCAGCAGCTTGACATCGGGACAGCCCCAGCATTTT. Translating gives CASSLTSGQPQHF. Filled out from reference TRBV7-9 and TRBJ1-5, the complete variable domain reads DTGVSQNPRHKITKRGQNVTFRCDPISEHNRLYWYRQTLGQGPEFLTYFQNEAQLEKSRLLSDRFSAERPKGSFSTLEIQRTEQGDSAMYLCASSLTSGQPQHFGDGTRLSIL.

The chain carries TRBV4-3 and TRBJ1-6; D not resolved. V was shortened by 3 bases and J by 7 bases, with 16 bases between the two germline ends. The CDR3 totals 16 residues. Looked up from germline, CDR1 is LGHNA and CDR2 is YSLEER. In DNA form, the CDR3 reads TGCGCCAGCAGCCATTCTATAGCGGATAAAAATTCACCCCTCCACTTT. Translation: CASSHSIADKNSPLHF.

This chain connects TRBV6-1 to TRBJ1-2; the D is unclear. Deletions cut 3 bases from V and 6 bases from J, with 8 bases between. The CDR3 extends over 12 amino acids. Germline assignment: CDR1 MNHNS and CDR2 SASEGT. CDR3 bases: TGTGCCAGCAGTGATTCTGGGGATGGCTACACCTTC. Translated, it gives CASSDSGDGYTF.

The chain links TRBV18 to TRBJ2-3; D perhaps matches TRBD2 (6 bases). V lost 9 bases, J lost 0 bases, and 13 bases lay in between. Germline V gene data show CDR1 as KGHSH and CDR2 as LQKENI. The CDR3 spans 14 residues. The CDR3 sequence is CASGGPASTDTQYF. CDR3 coding DNA: TGTGCCAGTGGAGGGCCAGCGAGCACAGATACGCAGTATTTT.

V is TRBV30 and J is TRBJ2-1; D possibly matches TRBD1 or TRBD2 (6 bases each). The V gene lost 4 bases and the J gene lost 6 bases, with 22 bases spanning the gap. The CDR3 length is 16 residues. The germline CDR1 and CDR2 sequences are GTSNPN and SVGIG (reference sequence). DNA of the CDR3: TGTGCCTGGACCAGTCTACAGGGTGGAGGGGGCAATGAGCAGTTCTTC. Translating it yields CAWTSLQGGGGNEQFF.